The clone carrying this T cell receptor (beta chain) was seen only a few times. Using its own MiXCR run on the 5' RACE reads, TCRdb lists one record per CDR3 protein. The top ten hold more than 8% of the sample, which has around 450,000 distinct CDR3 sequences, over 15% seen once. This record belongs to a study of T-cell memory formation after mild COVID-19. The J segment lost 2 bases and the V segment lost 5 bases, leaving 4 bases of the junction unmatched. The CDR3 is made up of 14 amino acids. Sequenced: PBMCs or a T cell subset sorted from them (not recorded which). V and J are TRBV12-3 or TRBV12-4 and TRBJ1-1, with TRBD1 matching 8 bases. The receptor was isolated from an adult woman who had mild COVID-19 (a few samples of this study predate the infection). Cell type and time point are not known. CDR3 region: CASSTDRVNTEAFF. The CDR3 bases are TGTGCCAGCAGTACGGACAGGGTCAACACTGAAGCTTTCTTT.